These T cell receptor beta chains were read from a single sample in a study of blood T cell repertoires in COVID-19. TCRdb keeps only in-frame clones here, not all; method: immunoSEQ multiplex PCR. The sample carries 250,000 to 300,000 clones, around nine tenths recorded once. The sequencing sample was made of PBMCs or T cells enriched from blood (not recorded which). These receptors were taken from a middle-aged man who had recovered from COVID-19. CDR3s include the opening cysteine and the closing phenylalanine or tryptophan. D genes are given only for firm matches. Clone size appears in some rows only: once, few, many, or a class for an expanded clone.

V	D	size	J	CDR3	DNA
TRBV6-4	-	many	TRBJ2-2	CASSEVDTGELFF	TGTGCCAGCAGTGAGGTAGACACCGGGGAGCTGTTTTTT
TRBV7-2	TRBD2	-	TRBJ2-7	CASSSHKLAGGRRQYEQYF	TGTGCCAGCAGCTCTCATAAACTAGCGGGAGGCCGCCGGCAATACGAGCAGTACTTC
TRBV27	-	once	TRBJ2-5	CASSLGDYQETQYF	TGTGCCAGCAGTTTAGGCGACTACCAAGAGACCCAGTACTTC
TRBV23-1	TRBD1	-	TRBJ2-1	CASSLAGTDSYNEQFF	TGCGCCAGCAGTCTGGCCGGGACAGACTCCTACAATGAGCAGTTCTTC
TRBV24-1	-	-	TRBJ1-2	CATSDFRGDYGYTF	TGTGCCACCAGTGATTTCCGGGGGGACTATGGCTACACCTTC
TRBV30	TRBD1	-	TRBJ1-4	CAWSAGTGSPVLFF	TGTGCCTGGAGTGCTGGGACAGGCTCTCCTGTACTGTTTTTT
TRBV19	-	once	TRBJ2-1	CASSILWQAGSYNEQFF	TGTGCCAGTAGTATTTTATGGCAGGCCGGCTCCTACAATGAGCAGTTCTTC
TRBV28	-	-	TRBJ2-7	CASSLGALAEGGKPYEQYF	TGTGCCAGCAGTTTAGGGGCTCTAGCGGAGGGGGGAAAGCCCTACGAGCAGTACTTC
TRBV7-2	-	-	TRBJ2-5	CASSWAGQRIETQYF	TGTGCCAGCAGCTGGGCAGGGCAAAGAATTGAGACCCAGTACTTC
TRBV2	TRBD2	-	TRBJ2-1	CAGLGGDLGTSGVYNEQFF	TGTGCCGGGCTAGGGGGGGACCTGGGGACTAGCGGGGTCTACAATGAGCAGTTCTTC
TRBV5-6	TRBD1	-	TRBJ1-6	CASSLGQGASSPLHF	TGTGCCAGCAGCTTGGGACAGGGGGCTTCTTCACCCCTCCACTTT
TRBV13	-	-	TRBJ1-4	CASSLAGTTNEKLFF	TGTGCCAGCAGCTTAGCAGGGACAACTAATGAAAAACTGTTTTTT
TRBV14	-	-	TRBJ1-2	CASSQYNQMYYGYTF	TGTGCCAGCAGCCAATATAACCAGATGTATTATGGCTACACCTTC
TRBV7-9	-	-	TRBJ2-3	CASSSNLRVGTDTQYF	TGTGCCAGCAGCTCTAACCTCCGGGTGGGCACAGATACGCAGTATTTT
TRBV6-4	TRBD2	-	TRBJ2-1	CASSAGGSSYNEQFF	TGTGCCAGCAGTGCGGGAGGAAGCTCCTACAATGAGCAGTTCTTC
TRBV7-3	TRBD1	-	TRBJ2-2	CASKHTGGTRTGELFF	TGTGCCAGCAAACACACAGGGGGCACCCGCACCGGGGAGCTGTTTTTT
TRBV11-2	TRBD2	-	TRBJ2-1	CASSLVGTSGLNEQFF	TGTGCCAGCAGCTTAGTAGGGACTAGCGGGCTCAATGAGCAGTTCTTC
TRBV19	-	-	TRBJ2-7	CASSMVSGYEQYF	TGTGCCAGTAGTATGGTTAGCGGATACGAGCAGTACTTC
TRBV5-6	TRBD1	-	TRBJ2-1	CASSLDRGNEQFF	TGTGCCAGCAGCTTGGACAGGGGGAATGAGCAGTTCTTC
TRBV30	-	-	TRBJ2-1	CAWSRLTYNEQFF	TGTGCCTGGTCCAGGTTGACCTACAATGAGCAGTTCTTC
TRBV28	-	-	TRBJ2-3	CASSSTLRDYDTQYF	TGTGCCAGCAGTTCCACCCTCAGGGATTACGATACGCAGTATTTT
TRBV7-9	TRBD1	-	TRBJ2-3	CASSLHRDLNRGEYF	TGTGCCAGCAGCTTGCACCGGGACCTAAACAGGGGCGAGTATTTT
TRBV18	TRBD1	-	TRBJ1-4	CASSPSGTGNEEKLFF	TGTGCCAGCTCACCCTCCGGGACAGGAAACGAGGAAAAACTGTTTTTT
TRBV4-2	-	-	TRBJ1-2	CASSQAGAYGYTF	TGTGCCAGCAGCCAAGCAGGGGCCTATGGCTACACCTTC
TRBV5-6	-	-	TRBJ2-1	CASSPPFYNEQFF	TGTGCCAGCAGCCCCCCTTTCTACAATGAGCAGTTCTTC
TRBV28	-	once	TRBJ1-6	CASRPGISNSPLHF	TGTGCCAGCAGACCGGGAATTTCTAATTCACCCCTCCACTTT
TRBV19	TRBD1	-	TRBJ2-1	CASSNQGARNEQFF	TGTGCCAGTAGTAACCAGGGGGCAAGGAATGAGCAGTTCTTC
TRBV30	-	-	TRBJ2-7	CAWSATSYEQYF	TGTGCCTGGAGCGCTACGTCCTACGAGCAGTACTTC
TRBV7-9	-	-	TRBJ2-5	CASSLASYSGETQYF	TGTGCCAGCAGCTTAGCCTCGTATTCGGGGGAGACCCAGTACTTC
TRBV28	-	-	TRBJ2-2	CASSLLTGELFF	TGTGCCAGCAGTCTTTTGACCGGGGAGCTGTTTTTT
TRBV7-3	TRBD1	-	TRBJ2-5	CASSLETGGRETQYF	TGTGCCAGCAGCTTAGAGACAGGGGGCCGAGAGACCCAGTACTTC
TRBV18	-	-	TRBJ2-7	CASSPQKTGSYEQYF	TGTGCCAGCTCACCCCAAAAGACAGGTTCCTACGAGCAGTACTTC
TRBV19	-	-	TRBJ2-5	CASSIGTGKETQYF	TGTGCCAGTAGTATCGGAACAGGGAAAGAGACCCAGTACTTC
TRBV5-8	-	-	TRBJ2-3	CASSRVPASTDTQYF	TGTGCCAGCTCACGGGTCCCGGCTAGCACAGATACGCAGTATTTT
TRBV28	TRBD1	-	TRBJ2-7	CASSLRAGGSYEQYF	TGTGCCAGCAGTTTACGGGCAGGGGGCTCGTACGAGCAGTACTTC
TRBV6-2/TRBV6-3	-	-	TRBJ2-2	CASSDGRELFF	TGTGCCAGCAGCGATGGCCGGGAGCTGTTTTTT
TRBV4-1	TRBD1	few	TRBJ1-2	CASNQGAWGYTF	TGCGCCAGCAATCAGGGGGCTTGGGGCTACACCTTC
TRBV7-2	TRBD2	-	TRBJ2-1	CASSLGLAGQGEQFF	TGTGCCAGCAGCTTAGGCCTAGCGGGACAAGGTGAGCAGTTCTTC